This is a list of T cell receptor beta chains from one sample in a study of CD8 T cells in ankylosing spondylitis. TCRdb re-called the 5' RACE reads through MiXCR, storing one row per CDR3 protein. Among 150,000 to 200,000 distinct CDR3 sequences listed, 9.5% to 10% were seen once. Material: blood, either unsorted or a sorted T cell fraction (not recorded which). The receptors derive from a female donor with ankylosing spondylitis or in good health (not recorded which). CDR3s leave out the opening cysteine and the closing phenylalanine or tryptophan. Each record gives: clone size, J gene, V gene, CDR3 protein. The size entry is marked missing in some rows and otherwise reads once, few, many or a size class.

>-|TRBJ2-7|TRBV6-2/TRBV6-3
ASRPRRGLIYEQY
>-|TRBJ2-1|TRBV5-6
ASSFDTDSYNEQF
>few|TRBJ2-1|TRBV9
ASSPWGGRDNEQF
>many|TRBJ2-1|TRBV12-3/TRBV12-4
ASSSGRNYNEQF
>-|TRBJ2-5|TRBV12-3/TRBV12-4
ASSSPGLAGIETQY
>-|TRBJ2-5|TRBV10-3
ATLGGRKETQY
>few|TRBJ2-3|TRBV2
ASSNFLSGLGADTQY
>few|TRBJ2-2|TRBV20-1
SATSANTGELF
>few|TRBJ2-2|TRBV9
ASSIRSGRGTGELF
>few|TRBJ1-6|TRBV30
AWNHVQGAGSPLH
>-|TRBJ2-1|TRBV4-1
ASRREPNHVDEQF
>-|TRBJ2-5|TRBV4-3
ASSPGTGERETQY
>few|TRBJ2-4|TRBV4-3
ASSYLRTSGITKNIQY
>-|TRBJ2-7|TRBV30
AWKRTSYEQY
>few|TRBJ2-5|TRBV11-3
ASSLNSGGQETQY
>-|TRBJ2-1|TRBV11-2
ASSPPEVEQF
>few|TRBJ1-2|TRBV4-3
ASSQVDRGRTGGYT
>many|TRBJ2-1|TRBV27
ASSLTASGYNEQF
>many|TRBJ2-1|TRBV6-1
ASSGASLYEQF
>-|TRBJ2-1|TRBV6-2/TRBV6-3
ASTTGTSVYNEQF
>-|TRBJ2-1|TRBV12-3/TRBV12-4
ASSLLVFGGVSSYNEQF
>-|TRBJ2-1|TRBV6-6
ASCQRNNEQF
>-|TRBJ1-2|TRBV27
ASSFQPDYGYT
>many|TRBJ2-1|TRBV24-1
ATSDGRAFNEQF
>many|TRBJ2-3|TRBV29-1
SGLQGTDTQY
>few|TRBJ2-3|TRBV20-1
SAPGLAADTQY
>few|TRBJ2-1|TRBV6-5
ASSYPGLGAGGNEQF
>-|TRBJ2-1|TRBV5-1
ASRPDRDEQF
>-|TRBJ2-7|TRBV19
ASSIQHGLYEQY
>many|TRBJ2-1|TRBV12-3/TRBV12-4
ASNQAGVDEQF
>many|TRBJ2-5|TRBV7-9
ASSQLAGGQETQY
>-|TRBJ1-1|TRBV28
ASSWGGAEAF
>many|TRBJ2-1|TRBV28
ASSSQSRDNEQF